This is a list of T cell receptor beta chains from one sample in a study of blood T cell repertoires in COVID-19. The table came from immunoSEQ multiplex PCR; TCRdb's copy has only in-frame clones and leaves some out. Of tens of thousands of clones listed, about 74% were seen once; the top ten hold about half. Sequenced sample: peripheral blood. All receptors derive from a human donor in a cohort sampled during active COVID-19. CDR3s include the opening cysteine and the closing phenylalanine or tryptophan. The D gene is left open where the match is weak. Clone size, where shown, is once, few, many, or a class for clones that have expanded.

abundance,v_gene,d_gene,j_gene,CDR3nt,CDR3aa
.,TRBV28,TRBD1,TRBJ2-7,TGTGCCAGCAGACCCTGGACAGGGGGCCTTAGGAGCGAGCAGTACTTC,CASRPWTGGLRSEQYF
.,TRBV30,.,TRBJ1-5,TGTGCCTGGAGTGTATCGGCGACGGGTCGTCAGCCCCAGCATTTT,CAWSVSATGRQPQHF
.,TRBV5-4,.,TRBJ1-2,TGTGCCAGCAGCACGGGACAATCCTATGGCTACACCTTC,CASSTGQSYGYTF
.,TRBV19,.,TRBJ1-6,TGTGCCAGTAGTATGGAGAAGGGGAAATCACCCCTCCACTTT,CASSMEKGKSPLHF
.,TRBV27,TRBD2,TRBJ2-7,TGTGCCAGCAGTTTATCTTTTCTGGGAGGGTACGAGCAGTACTTC,CASSLSFLGGYEQYF
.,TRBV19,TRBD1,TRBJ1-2,TGTGCCAGTAGTACTAGACAGGGGGCAGATGGCTACACCTTC,CASSTRQGADGYTF
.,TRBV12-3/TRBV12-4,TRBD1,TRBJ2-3,TGTGCCAGCAGGGGGACAGGGACGGGTACGCAGTATTTT,CASRGTGTGTQYF
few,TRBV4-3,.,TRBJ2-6,TGCGCCAGCAGCCGATTACTTACAGGGTGGCGTGGGGCCAACGTCCTGACTTTC,CASSRLLTGWRGANVLTF
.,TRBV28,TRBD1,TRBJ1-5,TGTGCCAGCAGTAGGGACAGGGGGCCTCAGCCCCAGCATTTT,CASSRDRGPQPQHF
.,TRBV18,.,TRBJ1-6,TGTGCCAGCTCACCACGGGAGGGGCAGTCGGATTCACCCCTCCACTTT,CASSPREGQSDSPLHF
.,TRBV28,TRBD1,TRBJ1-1,TGTGCCAGCAGTTCACAGGGGGCGCGTGTCACTGAAGCTTTCTTT,CASSSQGARVTEAFF
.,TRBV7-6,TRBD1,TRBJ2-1,TGTGCCAGCAGCCAACCCCCGGGACAGGGGAGGCATGAGCAGTTCTTC,CASSQPPGQGRHEQFF
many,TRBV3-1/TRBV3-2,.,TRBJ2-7,TGTGCCAGCAGCCAAGGGGCACCACCCTACGAGCAGTACTTC,CASSQGAPPYEQYF
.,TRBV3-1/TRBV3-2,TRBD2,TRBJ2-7,TGTGCCAGCAGCCAAGCCTCTAGCGGGATACCTACGACGCAGTACTTC,CASSQASSGIPTTQYF
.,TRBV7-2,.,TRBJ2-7,TGTGCCAGCAGGTTCTGGCAGTCCTACGAGCAGTACTTC,CASRFWQSYEQYF
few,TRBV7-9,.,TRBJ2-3,TGTGCCAGCAGCTTCTCAGTCCTGGTCTCCACTAATACGCAGTATTTT,CASSFSVLVSTNTQYF
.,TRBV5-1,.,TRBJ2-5,TGCGCCAGCAGCCACAGGACGGCCCAGGAGGAGACCCAGTACTTC,CASSHRTAQEETQYF
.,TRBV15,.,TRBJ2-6,TGTGCCACCAGCAGAGGGGGGCCTGGACTGGCTGGGGCCAACGTCCTGACTTTC,CATSRGGPGLAGANVLTF
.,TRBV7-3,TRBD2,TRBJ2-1,TGTGCCAGCAGCTTAATTGGGGGGGATGATGAGCAGTTCTTC,CASSLIGGDDEQFF
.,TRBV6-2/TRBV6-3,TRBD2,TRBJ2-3,TGTGCCAGCAGCTGGGGGGGCTCGACTAGCGGGAGGACAGATACGCAGTATTTT,CASSWGGSTSGRTDTQYF
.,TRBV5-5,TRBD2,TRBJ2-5,TGTGCCAGCAGCCCACGACTAGCGGGATCAAACCCGGAGACCCAGTACTTC,CASSPRLAGSNPETQYF
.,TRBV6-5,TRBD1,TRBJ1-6,TGTGCCAGCAGCTTCGGGACAGCCCATTCACCCCTCCACTTT,CASSFGTAHSPLHF
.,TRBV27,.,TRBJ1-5,TGTGCCAGCAGGCCTACAGGGACTAATAGCAATCAGCCCCAGCATTTT,CASRPTGTNSNQPQHF
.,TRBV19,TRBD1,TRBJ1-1,TGTGCCAGTAGTCCCGGGACAGGGGGCGCGAATGAAGCTTTCTTT,CASSPGTGGANEAFF
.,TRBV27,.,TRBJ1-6,TGTGCCAGCAGTTTGGCACGTTCACCCCTCCACTTT,CASSLARSPLHF
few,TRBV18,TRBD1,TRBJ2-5,TGTGCCAGCTCACCAGGGACAGGGCTGTCCAAAGAGACCCAGTACTTC,CASSPGTGLSKETQYF
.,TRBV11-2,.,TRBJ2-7,TGTGCCAGCAGCTTAGTGGTTTGGGCGACTACTTACGAGCAGTACTTC,CASSLVVWATTYEQYF
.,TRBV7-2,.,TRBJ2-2,TGTGCCAGCACTCCCGGCAGGGCGGCCGGGGAGCTGTTTTTT,CASTPGRAAGELFF
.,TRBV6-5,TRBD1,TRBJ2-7,TGTGCCAGCCGGGACAGGGTTTCCAACGAGCAGTACTTC,CASRDRVSNEQYF
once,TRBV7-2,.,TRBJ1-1,TGTGCCAGCAGCACATCGGCGGGGGGGGTCACTGAAGCTTTCTTT,CASSTSAGGVTEAFF
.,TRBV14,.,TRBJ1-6,TGTGCCAGCAGCCTGGCGGCACCTTCACCCCTCCACTTT,CASSLAAPSPLHF
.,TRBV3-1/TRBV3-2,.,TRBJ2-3,TGTGCCAGCAGCCAATCAACAGATACGCAGTATTTT,CASSQSTDTQYF
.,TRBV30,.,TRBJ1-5,TGTGCCTGGAGTGTCGGGGGTGGCAATCAGCCCCAGCATTTT,CAWSVGGGNQPQHF
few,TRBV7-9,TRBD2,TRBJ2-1,TGTGCCAGCAGCCAAGGGTATCCTAGCGGGGGCGCCTACAATGAGCAGTTCTTC,CASSQGYPSGGAYNEQFF
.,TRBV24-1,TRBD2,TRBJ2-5,TGTGCCACCAGTGACGGGACTAAGCTGCGTCAGACCCAGTACTTC,CATSDGTKLRQTQYF
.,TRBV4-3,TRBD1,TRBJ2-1,TGCGCCAGCAGCCAAGATAGCTGGGACAGATTTACCTACAATGAGCAGTTCTTC,CASSQDSWDRFTYNEQFF
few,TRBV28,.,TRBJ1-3,TGTGCCAGCAGCCGAGGGACATCCTCTGGAAACACCATATATTTT,CASSRGTSSGNTIYF
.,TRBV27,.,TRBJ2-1,TGTGCCACCGCGAGCGACTGGTCCTACAATGAGCAGTTCTTC,CATASDWSYNEQFF